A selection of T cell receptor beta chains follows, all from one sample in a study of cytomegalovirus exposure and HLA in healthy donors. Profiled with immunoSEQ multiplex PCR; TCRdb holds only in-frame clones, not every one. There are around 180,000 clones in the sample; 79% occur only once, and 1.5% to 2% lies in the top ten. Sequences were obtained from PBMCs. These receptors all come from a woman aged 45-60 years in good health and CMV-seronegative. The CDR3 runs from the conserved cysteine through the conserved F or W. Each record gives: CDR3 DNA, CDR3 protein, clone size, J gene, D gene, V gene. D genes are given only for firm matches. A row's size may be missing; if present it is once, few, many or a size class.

DNA: TGTGCCATCCTTGCCGGGACTAGCGGGAGAAACACCGGGGAGCTGTTTTTT; CDR3: CAILAGTSGRNTGELFF; size: once; J: TRBJ2-2; D: .; V: TRBV21-1
DNA: TGTGCCTGGTCAAAGGGGGTCCCGGGCACCGGGGAGCTGTTTTTT; CDR3: CAWSKGVPGTGELFF; size: .; J: TRBJ2-2; D: .; V: TRBV30
DNA: TGTGCCAGCAGCCGGCCGACAGGGGCTGAAGGGGAGCAGTACTTC; CDR3: CASSRPTGAEGEQYF; size: .; J: TRBJ2-7; D: TRBD1; V: TRBV5-5
DNA: TGTGCCAGCAGCTTAGACAGCTACAATGAGCAGTTCTTC; CDR3: CASSLDSYNEQFF; size: .; J: TRBJ2-1; D: .; V: TRBV11-3
DNA: TGTGCCAGCAGCTTAGACCTGGACAGGGGGAGATTAGATACGCAGTATTTT; CDR3: CASSLDLDRGRLDTQYF; size: .; J: TRBJ2-3; D: TRBD1; V: TRBV11-2
DNA: TGTGCCAGCAGAAAACAGGGGCGTAGGACTGAAGCTTTCTTT; CDR3: CASRKQGRRTEAFF; size: .; J: TRBJ1-1; D: TRBD1; V: TRBV6-6
DNA: TGTGCCAGCTCCGGACAGGGGGTCGACGAGCAGTACTTC; CDR3: CASSGQGVDEQYF; size: .; J: TRBJ2-7; D: TRBD1; V: TRBV18
DNA: TGTGCCAGCAGTTTATTCCCACGACAGGGTATGGGAGAGACCCAGTACTTC; CDR3: CASSLFPRQGMGETQYF; size: .; J: TRBJ2-5; D: TRBD1; V: TRBV27
DNA: TGCGCCAGCAGCTTGTGGTCGGGAGTTACGATCAATGAGCAGTTCTTC; CDR3: CASSLWSGVTINEQFF; size: .; J: TRBJ2-1; D: .; V: TRBV5-1
DNA: TGTGCCAGCAGGGGACAGCCTAATCAGCCCCAGCATTTT; CDR3: CASRGQPNQPQHF; size: once; J: TRBJ1-5; D: TRBD1; V: TRBV28
DNA: TGCGCCAGCAGCAGGTCCACCGGGGCCTACGAGCAGTACTTC; CDR3: CASSRSTGAYEQYF; size: .; J: TRBJ2-7; D: .; V: TRBV5-1
DNA: TGCGCCAGCAGCCCAGGACAGGGGGCTACTGAAGCTTTCTTT; CDR3: CASSPGQGATEAFF; size: .; J: TRBJ1-1; D: TRBD1; V: TRBV5-1
DNA: TGCGCCAGCAGCTTGGGGGGGCCCGGCAGGGGAAATTCACCCCTCCACTTT; CDR3: CASSLGGPGRGNSPLHF; size: .; J: TRBJ1-6; D: .; V: TRBV5-1
DNA: TGCGCCAGCAGCCAACCGGGACAGGTAAAAACCGAGCAGTACTTC; CDR3: CASSQPGQVKTEQYF; size: few; J: TRBJ2-7; D: TRBD1; V: TRBV4-1
DNA: TGTGCCAGCAGCTTAGGACAGGGAAGGCCCGATACGCAGTATTTT; CDR3: CASSLGQGRPDTQYF; size: .; J: TRBJ2-3; D: TRBD1; V: TRBV7-2
DNA: TGCAGCGCGAGACAGGGTAACTACGAGCAGTACTTC; CDR3: CSARQGNYEQYF; size: once; J: TRBJ2-7; D: TRBD1; V: TRBV29-1
DNA: TGTGCCAGCAGCTTAGAGGGACTAGCCGTGGAGACCCAGTACTTC; CDR3: CASSLEGLAVETQYF; size: .; J: TRBJ2-5; D: TRBD2; V: TRBV7-2
DNA: TGTGCCAGCAGCCGGTTGGGACTGACAGCTTACGAGCAGTACTTC; CDR3: CASSRLGLTAYEQYF; size: .; J: TRBJ2-7; D: .; V: TRBV14
DNA: TGCGCCAGCACCTCGGGAGATACGCAGTATTTT; CDR3: CASTSGDTQYF; size: few; J: TRBJ2-3; D: .; V: TRBV5-1
DNA: TGTGCCAGCAGCTTGGGTGGCGGGACCCCATCAGATACGCAGTATTTT; CDR3: CASSLGGGTPSDTQYF; size: .; J: TRBJ2-3; D: .; V: TRBV5-4
DNA: TGTGCCAGCAGCTCATCGCCCTGGAGGGGGCATAGCAATCAGCCCCAGCATTTT; CDR3: CASSSSPWRGHSNQPQHF; size: few; J: TRBJ1-5; D: TRBD1; V: TRBV7-8
DNA: TGTGCCAGCAGTGTAAGACTAGCGGGGGGGCCTGTCCATGAGCAGTTCTTC; CDR3: CASSVRLAGGPVHEQFF; size: .; J: TRBJ2-1; D: TRBD2; V: TRBV2
DNA: TGTGCCAGCAGCTTAGCCAGCTATGGCTACACCTTC; CDR3: CASSLASYGYTF; size: once; J: TRBJ1-2; D: .; V: TRBV7-2
DNA: TGCGCCAGCAGCCAAGATAGCAGGGGTGAAAAACTGTTTTTT; CDR3: CASSQDSRGEKLFF; size: .; J: TRBJ1-4; D: .; V: TRBV4-3
DNA: TGTGCCACCAGTGACAGGGTTTCCACCGGGGAGCTGTTTTTT; CDR3: CATSDRVSTGELFF; size: .; J: TRBJ2-2; D: TRBD1; V: TRBV15
DNA: TGTGCCAGCAGTTTATTTGCAGGGGGCCACGAGCAGTACTTC; CDR3: CASSLFAGGHEQYF; size: .; J: TRBJ2-7; D: TRBD1; V: TRBV27
DNA: TGTGCCAGCAGCCTCCGGGACAGACAAGAGACCCAGTACTTC; CDR3: CASSLRDRQETQYF; size: .; J: TRBJ2-5; D: TRBD1; V: TRBV5-4
DNA: TGTGCCAGCAGCTCGGGGGGGGCGGCGGGCGAGCAGTACTTC; CDR3: CASSSGGAAGEQYF; size: .; J: TRBJ2-7; D: TRBD2; V: TRBV7-3
DNA: TGTGCCAGCAGTGCCAGCCCTCTAGCGGGAGAAGGAGATGAGCAGTTCTTC; CDR3: CASSASPLAGEGDEQFF; size: .; J: TRBJ2-1; D: TRBD2; V: TRBV6-1
DNA: TGTGCCAGCAGCTTATTTACAGGGCCGAACACTGAAGCTTTCTTT; CDR3: CASSLFTGPNTEAFF; size: few; J: TRBJ1-1; D: .; V: TRBV7-2